These T cell receptor beta chains were read from a single sample in a study of T cell repertoires in cytomegalovirus infection. For these TCRs, the target antigens are not known. TCRdb re-analysed the reads in MiXCR, keeping a single row per CDR3 protein. The sample shows 110,000 to 150,000 distinct CDR3 sequences, 30% to 40% of them seen only once. Sequences were derived from CD8+ T cells from cultured PBMCs, sampled from culture after CMV antigen stimulation. These receptor sequences come from a human donor in good health (CMV status not recorded). Some clones in this sample may be carry-over from other donors' samples. Both conserved end residues are part of each CDR3. A D gene is named only where the DNA matches it firmly. Clone sizes are given selectively: once, few, many, or a class where the clone is expanded.

D | length | J | V | size | DNA | CDR3
NA | 15 | TRBJ2-2 | TRBV5-4 | NA | TGTGCCAGCAGCAGGAGGGACTTTAACACCGGGGAGCTGTTTTTT | CASSRRDFNTGELFF
NA | 14 | TRBJ2-7 | TRBV10-3 | NA | TGTGCCAGCCCTCGGAGACCCCTTAACTACGAGCAGTACTTC | CASPRRPLNYEQYF
NA | 14 | TRBJ2-1 | TRBV27 | NA | TGTGCCAGCAGTGTAAACGGGGCCTACAATGAGCAGTTCTTC | CASSVNGAYNEQFF
NA | 15 | TRBJ1-6 | TRBV7-8 | NA | TGTGCCAGCACCCTATCGAGCTCCTATAATTCACCCCTCCACTTT | CASTLSSSYNSPLHF
NA | 14 | TRBJ2-3 | TRBV7-8 | many | TGTGCCAGCAGCGTCAGGGAGGGCACAGATACGCAGTATTTT | CASSVREGTDTQYF
NA | 14 | TRBJ2-2 | TRBV6-5 | NA | TGTGCCAGCAGTTACTCTGGGACAACCGGGGAGCTGTTTTTT | CASSYSGTTGELFF
NA | 13 | TRBJ1-5 | TRBV9 | NA | TGTGCCAGCAGCGCCTATAGCAATCAGCCCCAGCATTTT | CASSAYSNQPQHF
NA | 13 | TRBJ2-5 | TRBV7-4 | NA | TGTGCCAGTTCCTTCGGGGCGGAAGAGACCCAGTACTTC | CASSFGAEETQYF
NA | 13 | TRBJ2-7 | TRBV7-9 | NA | TGTGCCAGCAGCTTAGAAGACAGGAACGAGCAGTACTTC | CASSLEDRNEQYF
TRBD1 | 14 | TRBJ2-5 | TRBV12-3/TRBV12-4 | many | TGTGCCAGCAGCCGAGGGACAGGGGAAGAGACCCAGTACTTC | CASSRGTGEETQYF
NA | 15 | TRBJ1-2 | TRBV27 | NA | TGTGCCAGCACCCTAGGAGGGATAACCAACTATGGCTACACCTTC | CASTLGGITNYGYTF
TRBD2 | 14 | TRBJ2-5 | TRBV19 | NA | TGTGCCAGTAGCCAAAGGGGACTAGTAGAGACCCAGTACTTC | CASSQRGLVETQYF
NA | 16 | TRBJ1-2 | TRBV7-6 | NA | TGTGCCAGCAGCTCCTTGCCGGGACGGCCGTTTGGTAGCTACACCTTC | CASSSLPGRPFGSYTF
TRBD1 | 13 | TRBJ1-2 | TRBV29-1 | NA | TGCAGCGTTAATGACAGGGTAAAGGATGGCTACACCTTC | CSVNDRVKDGYTF
TRBD1 | 17 | TRBJ2-1 | TRBV7-2 | many | TGTGCCAGCAGCTTAAACAGGGGGCTCAGCTCCTACAATGAGCAGTTCTTC | CASSLNRGLSSYNEQFF
TRBD1 | 15 | TRBJ1-6 | TRBV7-2 | few | TGTGCCAGCAGCGTGGGACAGGGGTATTTTTCACCCCTCCACTTT | CASSVGQGYFSPLHF
NA | 14 | TRBJ2-6 | TRBV12-3/TRBV12-4 | NA | TGTGCCAGCAGTGTAGATTCTGGGGCCAACGTCCTGACTTTC | CASSVDSGANVLTF
TRBD1 | 17 | TRBJ2-1 | TRBV20-1 | few | TGCAGTGCGATAGGGACAGGGCCCCTCCGGGGCTACAATGAGCAGTTCTTC | CSAIGTGPLRGYNEQFF
TRBD1 | 14 | TRBJ1-4 | TRBV4-1 | many | TGCGCCAGCACCCGACAGGGATATAATGAAAAACTGTTTTTT | CASTRQGYNEKLFF
TRBD2 | 15 | TRBJ2-7 | TRBV27 | few | TGTGCCAGCAGTTTATCGAGCGGGGCGAGATACGAGCAGTACTTC | CASSLSSGARYEQYF
NA | 17 | TRBJ2-1 | TRBV4-1 | few | TGCGCCAGCAGCCAAGTTGCACAGGGAGTCTCCTACAATGAGCAGTTCTTC | CASSQVAQGVSYNEQFF
NA | 17 | TRBJ2-5 | TRBV7-2 | NA | TGTGCCAGCAGCTTCCTCACGACGGGAGCTGACCAAGAGACCCAGTACTTC | CASSFLTTGADQETQYF
NA | 14 | TRBJ2-7 | TRBV7-8 | many | TGTGCCAGCAGCTTACAGGAGACCCCCTACGAGCAGTACTTC | CASSLQETPYEQYF
NA | 14 | TRBJ2-3 | TRBV7-9 | NA | TGTGCCAGCAGCGTAGCGGACGGCACAGATACGCAGTATTTT | CASSVADGTDTQYF
NA | 17 | TRBJ2-2 | TRBV7-8 | many | TGTGCCAGCAGCTTATCTTTGACAGCTCCGAACACCGGGGAGCTGTTTTTT | CASSLSLTAPNTGELFF
TRBD2 | 15 | TRBJ2-7 | TRBV7-2 | many | TGTGCCAGCAGCTTAGTAGGCGGGGGGCAAAACGAGCAGTACTTC | CASSLVGGGQNEQYF
NA | 15 | TRBJ2-7 | TRBV10-3 | NA | TGTGCCATCAGTGAGTCGTCCAACTCCCTGACCGAGCAGTACTTC | CAISESSNSLTEQYF